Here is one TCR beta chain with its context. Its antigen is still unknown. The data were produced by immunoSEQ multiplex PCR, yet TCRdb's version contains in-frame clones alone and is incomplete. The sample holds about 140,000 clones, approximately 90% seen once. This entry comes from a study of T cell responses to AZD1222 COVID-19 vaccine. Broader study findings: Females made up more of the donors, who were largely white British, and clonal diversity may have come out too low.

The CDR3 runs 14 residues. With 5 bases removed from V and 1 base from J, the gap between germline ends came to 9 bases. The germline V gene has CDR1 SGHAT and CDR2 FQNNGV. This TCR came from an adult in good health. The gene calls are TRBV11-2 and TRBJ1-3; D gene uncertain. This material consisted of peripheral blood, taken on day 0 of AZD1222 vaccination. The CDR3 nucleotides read TGTGCCAGCAGCCCCCGGTTGTCTGGAAACACCATATATTTT. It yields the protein CASSPRLSGNTIYF.